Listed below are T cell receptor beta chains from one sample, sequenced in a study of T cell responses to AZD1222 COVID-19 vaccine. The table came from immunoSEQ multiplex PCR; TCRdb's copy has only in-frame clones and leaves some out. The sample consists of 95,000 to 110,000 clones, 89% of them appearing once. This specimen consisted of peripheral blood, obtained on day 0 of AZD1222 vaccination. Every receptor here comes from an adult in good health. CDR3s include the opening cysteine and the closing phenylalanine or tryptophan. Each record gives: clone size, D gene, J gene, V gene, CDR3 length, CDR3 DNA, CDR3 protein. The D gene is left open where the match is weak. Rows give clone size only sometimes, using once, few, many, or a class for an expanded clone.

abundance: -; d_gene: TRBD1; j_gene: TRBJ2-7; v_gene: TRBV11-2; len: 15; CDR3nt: TGTGCCAGCAGCTTAGATTGGGACAGGGGTGGCGAGCAGTACTTC; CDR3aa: CASSLDWDRGGEQYF
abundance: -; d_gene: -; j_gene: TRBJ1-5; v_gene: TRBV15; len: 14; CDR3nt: TGTGCCACCAGCAGAGGGACATCGAGTCAGCCCCAGCATTTT; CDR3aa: CATSRGTSSQPQHF
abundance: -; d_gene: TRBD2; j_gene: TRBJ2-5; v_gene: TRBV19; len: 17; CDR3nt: TGTGCCAGTAGTATAGGTTCCGGGACTAGTCCGTTTGAGACCCAGTACTTC; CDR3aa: CASSIGSGTSPFETQYF
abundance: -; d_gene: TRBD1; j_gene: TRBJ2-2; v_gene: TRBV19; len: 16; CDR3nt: TGTGCCAGTATCGATGGACAGGGTGCGTACACCGGGGAGCTGTTTTTT; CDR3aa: CASIDGQGAYTGELFF
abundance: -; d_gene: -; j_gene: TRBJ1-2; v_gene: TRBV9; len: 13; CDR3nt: TGTGCCAGCAGCGTAGTAGGGTTGGGTGGCTACACCTTC; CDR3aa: CASSVVGLGGYTF
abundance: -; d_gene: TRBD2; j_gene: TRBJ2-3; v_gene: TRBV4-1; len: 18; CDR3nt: TGCGCCAGCAGCTATCGCCATGGGGTGGGGGGGACCACAGATACGCAGTATTTT; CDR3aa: CASSYRHGVGGTTDTQYF
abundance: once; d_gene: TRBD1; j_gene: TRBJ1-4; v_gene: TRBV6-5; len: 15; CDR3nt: TGTGCCAGCGGGCCCGGGACAGGGAATAATGAAAAACTGTTTTTT; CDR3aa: CASGPGTGNNEKLFF
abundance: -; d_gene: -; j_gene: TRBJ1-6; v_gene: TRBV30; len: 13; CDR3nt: TGTGCCTGGAGGAAAAGGGGGGATTCACCCCTCCACTTT; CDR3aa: CAWRKRGDSPLHF
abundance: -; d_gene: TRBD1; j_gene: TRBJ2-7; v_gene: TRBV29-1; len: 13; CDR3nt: TGCAGCGTAGTGACAGGGAACGACTACGAGCAGTACTTC; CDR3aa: CSVVTGNDYEQYF
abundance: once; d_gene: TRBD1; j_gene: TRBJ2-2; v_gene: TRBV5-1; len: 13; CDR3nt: TGCGCCAGCAGCTGGAACAGGGGAGAGGAGCTGTTTTTT; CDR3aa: CASSWNRGEELFF
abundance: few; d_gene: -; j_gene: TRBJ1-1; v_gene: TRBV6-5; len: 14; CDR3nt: TGTGCCAGCAGAAGACCTTACAAGAACACTGAAGCTTTCTTT; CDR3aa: CASRRPYKNTEAFF
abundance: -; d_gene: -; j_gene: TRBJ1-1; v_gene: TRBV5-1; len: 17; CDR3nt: TGCGCCAGCAGCTTGAATCCGGTGGGGGCAACGAACACTGAAGCTTTCTTT; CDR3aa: CASSLNPVGATNTEAFF
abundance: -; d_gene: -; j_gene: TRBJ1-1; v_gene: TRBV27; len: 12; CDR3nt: TGTGCCAGCTGCCTTTACGGCGGCGAGGCTTTCTTT; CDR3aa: CASCLYGGEAFF
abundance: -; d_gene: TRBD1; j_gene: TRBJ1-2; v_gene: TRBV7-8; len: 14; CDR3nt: TGTGCCAGCGTACCATTTCGACAGGGCTATGGCTACACCTTC; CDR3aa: CASVPFRQGYGYTF
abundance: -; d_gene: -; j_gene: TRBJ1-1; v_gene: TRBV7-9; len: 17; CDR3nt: TGTGCCAGCAGCCCAAGGACAGATATTTACCTGAACACTGAAGCTTTCTTT; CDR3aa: CASSPRTDIYLNTEAFF
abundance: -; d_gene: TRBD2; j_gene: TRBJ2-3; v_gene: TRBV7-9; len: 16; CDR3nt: TGTGCCAGCAGCCTACTTCTAGCGGGGGGGAAAGATACGCAGTATTTT; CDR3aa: CASSLLLAGGKDTQYF
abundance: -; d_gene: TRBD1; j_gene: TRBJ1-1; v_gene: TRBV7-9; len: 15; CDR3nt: TGTGCCAGCAGCTTAACACAGGGGGATAACACTGAAGCTTTCTTT; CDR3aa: CASSLTQGDNTEAFF
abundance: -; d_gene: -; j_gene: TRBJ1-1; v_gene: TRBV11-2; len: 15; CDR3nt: TGTGCCAGCAGCTGGGGACGGGGGGCTAGCACTGAAGCTTTCTTT; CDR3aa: CASSWGRGASTEAFF
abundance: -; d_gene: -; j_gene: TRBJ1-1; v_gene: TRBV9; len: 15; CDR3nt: TGTGCCAGCACCCCTCTGGGGGGGTGGGACACTGAAGCTTTCTTT; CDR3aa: CASTPLGGWDTEAFF
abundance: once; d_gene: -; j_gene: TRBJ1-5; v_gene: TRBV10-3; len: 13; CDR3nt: TGTGCCATCAGTGACCCCAGGGATCAGCCCCAGCATTTT; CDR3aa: CAISDPRDQPQHF
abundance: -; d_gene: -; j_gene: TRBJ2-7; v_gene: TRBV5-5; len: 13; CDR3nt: TGTGCCAGCAGCTTGTCAGAGTCCTACGAGCAGTACTTC; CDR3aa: CASSLSESYEQYF
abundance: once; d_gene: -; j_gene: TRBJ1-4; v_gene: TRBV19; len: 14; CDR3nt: TGTGCCAGTAGTGCCGACAGAGATAATGAAAAACTGTTTTTT; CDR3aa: CASSADRDNEKLFF
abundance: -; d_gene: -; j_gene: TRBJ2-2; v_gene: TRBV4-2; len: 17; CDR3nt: TGTGCCAGCAGCCAAGATCAAGGGGGTGTGAAGGTCGGGGAGCTGTTTTTT; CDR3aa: CASSQDQGGVKVGELFF
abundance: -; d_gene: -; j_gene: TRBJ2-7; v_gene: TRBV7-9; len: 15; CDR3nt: TGTGCCAGCAGCTTAGCCTCGATCGAGCCCTACGAGCAGTACTTC; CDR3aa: CASSLASIEPYEQYF
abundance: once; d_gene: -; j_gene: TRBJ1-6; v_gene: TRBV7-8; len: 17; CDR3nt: TGTGCCAGCAGCTTAGTTCCAAGGGGGTCGCCCGATTCACCCCTCCACTTT; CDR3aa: CASSLVPRGSPDSPLHF
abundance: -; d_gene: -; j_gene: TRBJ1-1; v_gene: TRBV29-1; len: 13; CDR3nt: TGCAGCGTGCAGAAAAAACTCAACACTGAAGCTTTCTTT; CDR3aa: CSVQKKLNTEAFF
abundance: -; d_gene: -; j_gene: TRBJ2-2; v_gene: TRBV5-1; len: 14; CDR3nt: TGCGCCAGCAGCTTGCGTGTGAACACCGGGGAGCTGTTTTTT; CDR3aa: CASSLRVNTGELFF
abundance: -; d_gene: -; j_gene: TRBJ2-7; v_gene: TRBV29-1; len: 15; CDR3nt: TGCAGCGCCATGGGCGGTCAGGGCCAACTCTACGAGCAGTACTTC; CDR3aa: CSAMGGQGQLYEQYF
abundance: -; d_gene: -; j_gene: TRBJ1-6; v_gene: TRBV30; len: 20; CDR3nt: TGTGCCTGGAGTCTTTACCGACCGCGACTGGAGAGCTCCTATAATTCACCCCTCCACTTT; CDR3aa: CAWSLYRPRLESSYNSPLHF
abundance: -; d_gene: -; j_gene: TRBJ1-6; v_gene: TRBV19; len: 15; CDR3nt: TGTGCCAGTAGTATGGAGGGGGGCCACAGTTCACCCCTCCACTTT; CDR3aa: CASSMEGGHSSPLHF
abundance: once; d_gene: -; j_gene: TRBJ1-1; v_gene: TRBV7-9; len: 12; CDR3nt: TGTGCCAGCAGTAGGGGTGACACTGAAGCTTTCTTT; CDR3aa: CASSRGDTEAFF
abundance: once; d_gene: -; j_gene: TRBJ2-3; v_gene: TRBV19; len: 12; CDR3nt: TGTGCCAGTAGTATCTGGACAGATACGCAGTATTTT; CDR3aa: CASSIWTDTQYF
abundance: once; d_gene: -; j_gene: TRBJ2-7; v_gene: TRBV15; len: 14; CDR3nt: TGTGCCACCAGCAGCCAGAGGCAGGCCTACGAGCAGTACTTC; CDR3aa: CATSSQRQAYEQYF
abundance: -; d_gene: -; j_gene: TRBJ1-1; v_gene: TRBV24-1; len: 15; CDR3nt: TGTGCCACCAGTGATTTGCTCGGACCGCTCAGTGAAGCTTTCTTT; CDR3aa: CATSDLLGPLSEAFF
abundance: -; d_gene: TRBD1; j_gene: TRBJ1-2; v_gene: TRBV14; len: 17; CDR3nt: TGTGCCAGCAGCCAAGATTTAGGTGGGACAGCGAACTATGGCTACACCTTC; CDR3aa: CASSQDLGGTANYGYTF
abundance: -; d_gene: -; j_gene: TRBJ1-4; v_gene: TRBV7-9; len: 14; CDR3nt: TGTGCCAGCAGCTCGACAAGGGGAAATGAAAAACTGTTTTTT; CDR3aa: CASSSTRGNEKLFF
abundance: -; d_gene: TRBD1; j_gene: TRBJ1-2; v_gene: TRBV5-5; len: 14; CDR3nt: TGTGCCAGCAGCTGGGACAGGGGACACTATGGCTACACCTTC; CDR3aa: CASSWDRGHYGYTF
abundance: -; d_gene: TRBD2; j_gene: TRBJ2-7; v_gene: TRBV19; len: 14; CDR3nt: TGTGCCAGTAGTAGGTGGGGGGGCTCCTACGAGCAGTACTTC; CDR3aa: CASSRWGGSYEQYF
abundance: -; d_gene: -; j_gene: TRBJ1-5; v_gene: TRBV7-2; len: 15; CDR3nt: TGTGCCAGCAGCATAATGGGACTGGACAATCAGCCCCAGCATTTT; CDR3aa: CASSIMGLDNQPQHF
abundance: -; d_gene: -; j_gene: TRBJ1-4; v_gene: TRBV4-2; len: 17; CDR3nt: TGTGCCAGCAGCCACGGGCGCGAGACATTAATTAATGAAAAACTGTTTTTT; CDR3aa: CASSHGRETLINEKLFF
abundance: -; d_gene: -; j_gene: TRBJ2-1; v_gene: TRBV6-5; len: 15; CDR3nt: TGTGCCAGCAGACCAACCCCCGACACCTACAATGAGCAGTTCTTC; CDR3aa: CASRPTPDTYNEQFF
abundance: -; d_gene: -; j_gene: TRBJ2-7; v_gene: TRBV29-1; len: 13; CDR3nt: TGCAGCGTTGTCCGGGACAAGGACTACGAGCAGTACTTC; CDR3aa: CSVVRDKDYEQYF
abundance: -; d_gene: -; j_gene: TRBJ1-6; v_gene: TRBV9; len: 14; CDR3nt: TGTGCCAGCAGCGTAGACCAGGGGCAATCACCCCTCCACTTT; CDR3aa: CASSVDQGQSPLHF
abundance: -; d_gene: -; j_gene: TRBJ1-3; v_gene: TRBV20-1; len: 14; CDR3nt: TGCAGTGCTAGTAAAGCGGGCGCTGCAAACACCATATATTTT; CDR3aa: CSASKAGAANTIYF